Each of the 10 T cell receptor beta chains below was sequenced from the same sample in a study of metastatic and nonmetastatic thyroid tumors. Through MiXCR, TCRdb re-clonotyped the PCR reads. This sample has some 14,000 clones, with about 31% found just once. None of the patients had undergone any treatment ahead of thyroid surgery. Sequencing was performed on tumor tissue. The receptors were gathered from a female donor with papillary thyroid cancer or a benign thyroid nodule (not recorded which). Some clones in this sample may be carry-over from other donors' samples.

This clone is medium-sized (0.01 to 0.1%) by share. V is TRBV10-2 and J is TRBJ2-7, with D perhaps TRBD1 (5 bases). Germline V CDR1 and CDR2: WSHSY, SAAADI. The CDR3 consists of 11 residues. V was clipped by 5 bases and J by 6 bases, with 8 bases between them. In DNA, the CDR3 is TGCGCCAGCAGTTCAGGGCCCGAGCAGTACTTC. Amino acids: CASSSGPEQYF.

The chain is built from TRBV11-1 and TRBJ2-2, with 8 bases identical to TRBD1. Germline V CDR1 and CDR2: SGHAT, FQDESV (reference sequence). This CDR3 is built from 18 residues. The V segment lost 7 bases and the J segment 2 bases; nucleotides outside the gene matches: 15. In DNA, the CDR3 is TGTGCCAGCAACAAACCGCGTACAGGGGGAGTCAACACCGGGGAGCTGTTTTTT. This encodes CASNKPRTGGVNTGELFF.

This clone was seen more than once but under ten times. The genes are TRBV7-1 and TRBJ1-1; a possible D gene is TRBD1 (6 bases). TRBV7-1 is filed as an ORF, its function uncertain. This CDR3 is built from 21 residues. V was cut by 3 bases and J by 0 bases, with 29 bases left in between. CDR3 DNA: TGTGCCAGCAGCTCCCTCTACTCAGTCGGGGGCGAGTGGTCGATGAACACTGAAGCTTTCTTT. This translates into CASSSLYSVGGEWSMNTEAFF.

This clone turned up a few times. The chain carries TRBV20-1 and TRBJ1-5, with 7 bases lining up with TRBD1. From germline, CDR1 is DFQATT and CDR2 SNEGSKA (reference sequence). CDR3 length equals 18 residues. The trim removed 0 bases at V and 3 bases at J, leaving 14 bases unmatched. CDR3 sequence (DNA): TGCAGTGCTAGAGATCAGTACAGGGGACAATCCAACAATCAGCCCCAGCATTTT. Amino acids: CSARDQYRGQSNNQPQHF.

This rearrangement joins TRBV20-1 to TRBJ2-1; 8 bases fit TRBD2. The CDR3 covers 15 residues. V trimming: 7 bases; J trimming: 1 base; junction bases outside the gene matches: 9. CDR1 DFQATT and CDR2 SNEGSKA come from the germline V gene (reference sequence). In DNA form, the CDR3 reads TGCAGTGGGGGGAGCGGGAGCCCTTCCTACAATGAGCAGTTCTTC. Encoded protein: CSGGSGSPSYNEQFF.

In this sample, this clone turned up many times. This chain joins TRBV7-8 and TRBJ2-5; maybe TRBD1 (6 bases). The CDR3 is 15 residues long. Trimming took 4 bases from V and 5 from J, leaving 17 bases between them. CDR1 is SGHVS and CDR2 is FQNEAQ in the germline V gene. The CDR3 loop reads CASSSYTGSGETQYF. The CDR3 bases are TGTGCCAGCAGCTCATACACAGGGTCGGGGGAGACCCAGTACTTC. Supplemented by reference TRBV7-8 and TRBJ2-5, the full variable domain reads GAGVSQSPRYKVAKRGQDVALRCDPISGHVSLFWYQQALGQGPEFLTYFQNEAQLDKSGLPSDRFFAERPEGSVSTLKIQRTQQEDSAVYLCASSSYTGSGETQYFGPGTRLLVL.

This clone was recorded many times. J is TRBJ2-2 and V is TRBV7-6; TRBD1 is a possible D gene (6 bases). The CDR3 has 15 amino acids. Trimming stripped 4 bases from V and 1 base from J, with 10 bases between. Germline V gene lookup returns CDR1 SGHVS and CDR2 FNYEAQ. The CDR3 DNA sequence: TGTGCCAGCAGCTGGGAACAGGGGAACACCGGGGAGCTGTTTTTT. Translated: CASSWEQGNTGELFF.

In the case of this clone: A junction boundary mismatches the germline segment, possibly from a read error. The V call is TRBV5-1, the J call TRBJ2-3; no clear D gene. The CDR3 covers 12 residues. From germline, CDR1 is SGHRS and CDR2 YFSETQ. The CDR3 loop reads CASSLELDTHYF. The DNA for the CDR3 is TGCGCCAGCAGCCTGGAGCTCGATACGCACTATTTT.

The chain employs TRBV11-2 and TRBJ2-7; possible D gene TRBD1, 6 bases. V lost 5 bases and J lost 0, with 20 bases in between. This CDR3 has 17 residues. Per the germline V gene, CDR1 is SGHAT and CDR2 is FQNNGV. CDR3 residues: CASSPPPPGHHSYEQYF. CDR3 nucleotide sequence: TGTGCCAGCAGCCCCCCTCCACCGGGACACCACTCCTACGAGCAGTACTTC.

The gene calls are TRBV28 and TRBJ2-7; D call uncertain. CDR3 length equals 17 residues. The germline CDR1 and CDR2 sequences are MDHEN and SYDVKM. Trimming left V 5 bases short and J 3 bases short, with 23 bases between. This CDR3 is CASSGVSSMSWHYEQYF. CDR3 nucleotide sequence: TGTGCCAGCAGTGGGGTTTCTTCAATGTCGTGGCACTACGAGCAGTACTTC.